This is a list of T cell receptor beta chains from one sample in a study of cytomegalovirus exposure and HLA in healthy donors. Method: immunoSEQ multiplex PCR; TCRdb's copy keeps in-frame clones and lacks some. This sample yields 100,000 to 150,000 clones, of which less than 85% are seen a single time; more than 1% belongs to the top ten. Specimen: PBMCs. All receptors derive from a female donor in good health and CMV-seronegative. CDR3s include the opening cysteine and the closing phenylalanine or tryptophan. Each record gives: clone size, V gene, J gene, D gene, CDR3 protein, CDR3 DNA. D genes are given only for firm matches. The size of a clone is reported for some rows only, either as once, few or many, or as a class for expanded clones.

clone_size: NA
v_call: TRBV28
j_call: TRBJ2-3
d_call: NA
cdr3_aa: CASSLQGVDTQYF
cdr3_nt: TGTGCCAGCAGTTTACAAGGGGTAGATACGCAGTATTTT

clone_size: NA
v_call: TRBV7-9
j_call: TRBJ2-2
d_call: TRBD1
cdr3_aa: CASSLPQGGQGNTGELFF
cdr3_nt: TGTGCCAGCAGCTTACCGCAGGGAGGACAGGGGAACACCGGGGAGCTGTTTTTT

clone_size: NA
v_call: TRBV10-3
j_call: TRBJ1-1
d_call: NA
cdr3_aa: CAISEQGYTEAFF
cdr3_nt: TGTGCCATCAGTGAGCAGGGTTACACTGAAGCTTTCTTT

clone_size: NA
v_call: TRBV27
j_call: TRBJ2-7
d_call: TRBD1
cdr3_aa: CATRDSYTYEQYF
cdr3_nt: TGTGCCACCCGGGACAGCTACACCTACGAGCAGTACTTC

clone_size: NA
v_call: TRBV12-2
j_call: TRBJ2-2
d_call: NA
cdr3_aa: CASRFDRDDTGELFF
cdr3_nt: TGTGCAAGTCGCTTTGACAGGGACGACACCGGGGAGCTGTTTTTT

clone_size: NA
v_call: TRBV28
j_call: TRBJ1-1
d_call: TRBD1
cdr3_aa: CASSLSPIGQGGTEAFF
cdr3_nt: TGTGCCAGCAGTTTATCCCCTATCGGACAGGGTGGGACTGAAGCTTTCTTT

clone_size: NA
v_call: TRBV30
j_call: TRBJ1-1
d_call: NA
cdr3_aa: CAWSVTAGATFF
cdr3_nt: TGTGCCTGGAGTGTAACGGCAGGGGCGACTTTCTTT

clone_size: few
v_call: TRBV7-8
j_call: TRBJ1-1
d_call: TRBD1
cdr3_aa: CASSLVGQANTEAFF
cdr3_nt: TGTGCCAGCAGCTTAGTGGGACAGGCGAACACTGAAGCTTTCTTT

clone_size: NA
v_call: TRBV6-5
j_call: TRBJ2-2
d_call: TRBD1
cdr3_aa: CASRGQGVTGELFF
cdr3_nt: TGTGCCAGCAGAGGACAGGGCGTTACCGGGGAGCTGTTTTTT

clone_size: NA
v_call: TRBV7-9
j_call: TRBJ1-1
d_call: TRBD1
cdr3_aa: CASSSGQGPEAFF
cdr3_nt: TGTGCCAGCAGCTCCGGACAGGGCCCTGAAGCTTTCTTT

clone_size: few
v_call: TRBV2
j_call: TRBJ2-1
d_call: NA
cdr3_aa: CASRARGGSYNEQFF
cdr3_nt: TGTGCCAGCAGAGCTAGGGGGGGGTCCTACAATGAGCAGTTCTTC

clone_size: once
v_call: TRBV10-3
j_call: TRBJ2-7
d_call: TRBD2
cdr3_aa: CAISPGLAAYEQYF
cdr3_nt: TGTGCCATCAGTCCGGGACTAGCGGCCTACGAGCAGTACTTC

clone_size: NA
v_call: TRBV27
j_call: TRBJ2-7
d_call: TRBD2
cdr3_aa: CASSPTSGGTNEQYF
cdr3_nt: TGTGCCAGCAGTCCGACTAGCGGGGGGACGAACGAGCAGTACTTC

clone_size: NA
v_call: TRBV27
j_call: TRBJ2-1
d_call: NA
cdr3_aa: CASSGDGHNYNEQFF
cdr3_nt: TGTGCCAGCAGCGGAGACGGACACAACTACAATGAGCAGTTCTTC

clone_size: NA
v_call: TRBV6-1
j_call: TRBJ1-2
d_call: TRBD1
cdr3_aa: CASRTSGQGRYGYTF
cdr3_nt: TGTGCCAGCAGGACGAGCGGACAGGGAAGATATGGCTACACCTTC

clone_size: NA
v_call: TRBV19
j_call: TRBJ1-3
d_call: NA
cdr3_aa: CASSVRRQLSGNTIYF
cdr3_nt: TGTGCCAGTAGTGTACGAAGACAACTCTCTGGAAACACCATATATTTT

clone_size: NA
v_call: TRBV2
j_call: TRBJ1-6
d_call: TRBD1
cdr3_aa: CASSEGTGNSPLHF
cdr3_nt: TGTGCCAGCAGTGAGGGGACAGGGAATTCACCCCTCCACTTT

clone_size: few
v_call: TRBV7-9
j_call: TRBJ1-3
d_call: TRBD1
cdr3_aa: CASSFGSANRGDTIYF
cdr3_nt: TGTGCCAGCAGCTTCGGCTCGGCCAACAGGGGTGACACCATATATTTT

clone_size: once
v_call: TRBV5-1
j_call: TRBJ1-1
d_call: NA
cdr3_aa: CASSTNTGVNTEAFF
cdr3_nt: TGCGCCAGCAGCACGAACACAGGAGTGAACACTGAAGCTTTCTTT

clone_size: NA
v_call: TRBV5-4
j_call: TRBJ2-7
d_call: NA
cdr3_aa: CASRTDTPSEQYF
cdr3_nt: TGTGCCAGCAGAACCGACACCCCATCGGAGCAGTACTTC

clone_size: NA
v_call: TRBV7-9
j_call: TRBJ1-2
d_call: TRBD1
cdr3_aa: CASSRTGVWAGGNENGYTF
cdr3_nt: TGTGCCAGCAGCCGTACCGGTGTGTGGGCAGGGGGAAATGAAAATGGCTACACCTTC

clone_size: NA
v_call: TRBV7-3
j_call: TRBJ2-3
d_call: TRBD2
cdr3_aa: CASSLTVAGGTDTQYF
cdr3_nt: TGTGCCAGCAGCTTAACGGTAGCGGGGGGGACAGATACGCAGTATTTT

clone_size: NA
v_call: TRBV6-5
j_call: TRBJ1-2
d_call: NA
cdr3_aa: CASRDDRRYGYTF
cdr3_nt: TGTGCCAGCAGGGACGACAGGCGCTATGGCTACACCTTC

clone_size: NA
v_call: TRBV5-5
j_call: TRBJ1-5
d_call: NA
cdr3_aa: CASSRTGFGQPQHF
cdr3_nt: TGTGCCAGCAGCAGAACAGGGTTTGGACAGCCCCAGCATTTT

clone_size: NA
v_call: TRBV14
j_call: TRBJ2-5
d_call: TRBD2
cdr3_aa: CASSLWRAGEIQETQYF
cdr3_nt: TGTGCCAGCAGCCTATGGCGTGCGGGGGAAATTCAAGAGACCCAGTACTTC

clone_size: NA
v_call: TRBV6-5
j_call: TRBJ2-7
d_call: TRBD2
cdr3_aa: CASSYSMGGGNYEQYF
cdr3_nt: TGTGCCAGCAGTTACTCGATGGGCGGGGGAAACTACGAGCAGTACTTC

clone_size: NA
v_call: TRBV9
j_call: TRBJ2-7
d_call: NA
cdr3_aa: CASSAGSGGTYEQYF
cdr3_nt: TGTGCCAGCAGCGCGGGGTCGGGGGGCACCTACGAGCAGTACTTC

clone_size: few
v_call: TRBV7-9
j_call: TRBJ2-6
d_call: NA
cdr3_aa: CASSPSGANVLTF
cdr3_nt: TGTGCCAGCAGCCCCTCGGGGGCCAACGTCCTGACTTTC

clone_size: NA
v_call: TRBV28
j_call: TRBJ1-1
d_call: NA
cdr3_aa: CASSLTGAEAFF
cdr3_nt: TGTGCCAGCAGCCTGACCGGAGCTGAAGCTTTCTTT

clone_size: NA
v_call: TRBV23-1
j_call: TRBJ1-3
d_call: NA
cdr3_aa: CASSHTEISGNTIYF
cdr3_nt: TGCGCCAGCAGTCATACAGAAATTTCAGGAAACACCATATATTTT

clone_size: NA
v_call: TRBV7-9
j_call: TRBJ1-3
d_call: NA
cdr3_aa: CASSLDGRTDSGNTIYF
cdr3_nt: TGTGCCAGCAGCTTAGATGGCAGAACCGACTCTGGAAACACCATATATTTT

clone_size: few
v_call: TRBV9
j_call: TRBJ2-7
d_call: NA
cdr3_aa: CASTLGEQGRNYEQYF
cdr3_nt: TGTGCCAGCACCCTAGGTGAACAGGGAAGAAACTACGAGCAGTACTTC

clone_size: once
v_call: TRBV18
j_call: TRBJ1-5
d_call: NA
cdr3_aa: CASSSIRQTSNQPQHF
cdr3_nt: TGTGCCAGCTCATCGATTCGACAGACTAGCAATCAGCCCCAGCATTTT

clone_size: NA
v_call: TRBV5-1
j_call: TRBJ1-1
d_call: NA
cdr3_aa: CASSLRNRRNTEAFF
cdr3_nt: TGCGCCAGCAGCTTGAGGAATCGGAGAAACACTGAAGCTTTCTTT

clone_size: NA
v_call: TRBV19
j_call: TRBJ2-5
d_call: TRBD1
cdr3_aa: CASSPGTVSQETQYF
cdr3_nt: TGTGCCAGTAGCCCCGGGACAGTTTCGCAAGAGACCCAGTACTTC

clone_size: NA
v_call: TRBV4-1
j_call: TRBJ2-2
d_call: NA
cdr3_aa: CASSQDGTSTGELFF
cdr3_nt: TGCGCCAGCAGCCAAGATGGCACAAGCACCGGGGAGCTGTTTTTT

clone_size: NA
v_call: TRBV19
j_call: TRBJ2-1
d_call: TRBD2
cdr3_aa: CASSILREAGLAGVLNEQFF
cdr3_nt: TGTGCCAGTAGTATATTACGAGAGGCGGGACTAGCGGGAGTCTTAAATGAGCAGTTCTTC

clone_size: NA
v_call: TRBV2
j_call: TRBJ2-2
d_call: TRBD1
cdr3_aa: CASSPQGWDTGELFF
cdr3_nt: TGTGCCAGCAGTCCACAGGGGTGGGACACCGGGGAGCTGTTTTTT

clone_size: NA
v_call: TRBV18
j_call: TRBJ2-7
d_call: TRBD2
cdr3_aa: CASSPPIAGVTYEQYF
cdr3_nt: TGTGCCAGCTCACCTCCGATAGCGGGAGTAACCTACGAGCAGTACTTC

clone_size: NA
v_call: TRBV9
j_call: TRBJ2-1
d_call: TRBD2
cdr3_aa: CASSFRAGPPYNEQFF
cdr3_nt: TGTGCCAGCAGCTTTCGAGCGGGGCCCCCCTACAATGAGCAGTTCTTC

clone_size: NA
v_call: TRBV2
j_call: TRBJ2-7
d_call: TRBD1
cdr3_aa: CASTMDRVGEQYF
cdr3_nt: TGTGCCAGCACCATGGACAGGGTGGGCGAGCAGTACTTC

clone_size: NA
v_call: TRBV19
j_call: TRBJ2-4
d_call: NA
cdr3_aa: CASSTPRTKNIQYF
cdr3_nt: TGTGCCAGTAGTACCCCGCGAACCAAAAACATTCAGTACTTC

clone_size: NA
v_call: TRBV10-3
j_call: TRBJ1-6
d_call: NA
cdr3_aa: CAISEFQGQLFHF
cdr3_nt: TGTGCCATCAGTGAGTTTCAGGGGCAACTTTTCCACTTT

clone_size: NA
v_call: TRBV9
j_call: TRBJ2-3
d_call: TRBD2
cdr3_aa: CASSGVAGGITDTQYF
cdr3_nt: TGTGCCAGCAGCGGGGTAGCGGGGGGAATTACAGATACGCAGTATTTT

clone_size: once
v_call: TRBV5-1
j_call: TRBJ1-2
d_call: NA
cdr3_aa: CASSPGQLNYGYTF
cdr3_nt: TGCGCCAGCAGCCCGGGACAATTAAACTATGGCTACACCTTC

clone_size: few
v_call: TRBV15
j_call: TRBJ1-2
d_call: NA
cdr3_aa: CATSRDGGFVGRAGSSYGYTF
cdr3_nt: TGTGCCACCAGCAGAGATGGAGGCTTCGTGGGTCGGGCAGGATCCTCTTATGGCTACACCTTC

clone_size: NA
v_call: TRBV7-2
j_call: TRBJ2-1
d_call: TRBD2
cdr3_aa: CASSLSREEWSRFF
cdr3_nt: TGTGCCAGCAGCTTATCCCGGGAGGAGTGGAGCAGGTTCTTC

clone_size: once
v_call: TRBV6-1
j_call: TRBJ1-2
d_call: TRBD1
cdr3_aa: CASSEVGQVYGYTF
cdr3_nt: TGTGCCAGCAGTGAAGTGGGACAGGTCTATGGCTACACCTTC

clone_size: NA
v_call: TRBV2
j_call: TRBJ1-6
d_call: NA
cdr3_aa: CASSDPTSTDYNSPLHF
cdr3_nt: TGTGCCAGCAGTGATCCCACCTCGACAGACTATAATTCACCCCTCCACTTT

clone_size: NA
v_call: TRBV30
j_call: TRBJ1-5
d_call: NA
cdr3_aa: CAWSARQRNQPQHF
cdr3_nt: TGTGCCTGGAGTGCCCGACAACGCAATCAGCCCCAGCATTTT

clone_size: NA
v_call: TRBV11-2
j_call: TRBJ2-1
d_call: NA
cdr3_aa: CASSLVGGLRGEQFF
cdr3_nt: TGTGCCAGCAGCTTAGTCGGGGGTCTTAGGGGTGAGCAGTTCTTC

clone_size: NA
v_call: TRBV6-1
j_call: TRBJ1-1
d_call: NA
cdr3_aa: CASSELGATEAFF
cdr3_nt: TGTGCCAGCAGTGAGCTGGGGGCCACTGAAGCTTTCTTT

clone_size: NA
v_call: TRBV6-1
j_call: TRBJ2-7
d_call: NA
cdr3_aa: CASSEPRGSSATYEQYF
cdr3_nt: TGTGCCAGCAGTGAACCTCGCGGGTCTAGCGCCACCTACGAGCAGTACTTC

clone_size: NA
v_call: TRBV28
j_call: TRBJ2-2
d_call: TRBD1
cdr3_aa: CASSYATGANTGELFF
cdr3_nt: TGTGCCAGCAGTTATGCGACAGGGGCGAACACCGGGGAGCTGTTTTTT

clone_size: once
v_call: TRBV23-1
j_call: TRBJ1-5
d_call: TRBD1
cdr3_aa: CASSQSGQGNQPQHF
cdr3_nt: TGCGCCAGCAGTCAATCGGGACAGGGCAATCAGCCCCAGCATTTT

clone_size: NA
v_call: TRBV6-1
j_call: TRBJ1-4
d_call: NA
cdr3_aa: CASSEVQGWGEKLFF
cdr3_nt: TGTGCCAGCAGTGAAGTTCAGGGTTGGGGAGAAAAACTGTTTTTT

clone_size: NA
v_call: TRBV18
j_call: TRBJ1-1
d_call: NA
cdr3_aa: CASSLRQRENTEAFF
cdr3_nt: TGTGCCAGCTCACTACGGCAGAGGGAGAACACTGAAGCTTTCTTT

clone_size: NA
v_call: TRBV29-1
j_call: TRBJ1-4
d_call: TRBD1
cdr3_aa: CSADRDEKLFF
cdr3_nt: TGCAGCGCAGACAGGGATGAAAAACTGTTTTTT

clone_size: NA
v_call: TRBV25-1
j_call: TRBJ2-1
d_call: TRBD2
cdr3_aa: CASSELGLAEGNEQFF
cdr3_nt: TGTGCCAGCAGTGAATTGGGCCTAGCGGAAGGGAATGAGCAGTTCTTC

clone_size: NA
v_call: TRBV25-1
j_call: TRBJ1-3
d_call: NA
cdr3_aa: CASSERGAGNTIYF
cdr3_nt: TGTGCCAGCAGTGAACGGGGGGCTGGAAACACCATATATTTT